This T cell receptor (beta chain) was sequenced during a study of blood T cell repertoires in COVID-19. Turning to the study itself: COVID-19 samples from acute and convalescent phases originated in the United States, Italy and Spain. From T cells, B-cell-depleted T cells, or PBMCs came the material, which was cDNA or gDNA.

In germline, CDR1 is SQVTM, CDR2 ANQGSEA. The CDR3 runs to 11 residues. With 2 bases removed from V and 3 bases from J, the gap between germline ends came to 5 bases. In the study's own analysis: Scientists estimated how many nucleated cells there were by amplifying reference gene primers. Sequencing was performed with immunoSEQ multiplex PCR; in TCRdb, only in-frame clones are kept and a portion is missing. V and J calls and clone size are copied from that table; D and trimming were computed from the DNA. Altogether around 90,000 clones are present, 80% to 95% being singletons, with the ten largest covering approximately 6%.

Specimen: peripheral blood. The rearrangement joins TRBV29-1 to TRBJ2-7; the D is unclear. The clonotype was recovered from a woman aged 55-69 years with active COVID-19. The CDR3 protein is CSVEHGYEQYF. The DNA of the CDR3 is TGCAGCGTTGAACACGGCTACGAGCAGTACTTC.